This T cell receptor (beta chain) is drawn from a study of T-cell memory formation after mild COVID-19. In the study overall: TCR clustering was largely donor specific.

After 5'RACE with constant-segment primers, TCR alpha and TCR beta cDNA libraries carrying sample barcodes and UMIs were obtained. TCRdb passed the 5' RACE reads through MiXCR, listing each CDR3 protein once. This table holds hundreds of thousands of distinct CDR3 sequences, roughly 18% found once. Whole-study findings and limits: CD4+ contracting clones were mainly CM and EM; CD8+ ones, EMRA. Some SARS-CoV-2-responding clones were already detected in memory before infection.

The germline V gene has CDR1 SGHRS and CDR2 YFSETQ. There are 16 residues in the CDR3. V lost 1 base to trimming and J lost 0 bases, with 12 bases between them. The table lists this clonotype with a few counts. No antigen is known for it. The sequenced sample consisted of PBMCs or a T cell subset sorted from them (not recorded which). The sequence was obtained from an adult woman who had mild COVID-19 (a few samples of this study predate the infection). Cell type and time point are not known. The V call is TRBV5-1, the J call TRBJ2-3; D unclear. The CDR3 here is CASSLRQLGSTDTQYF. The CDR3 DNA reads TGCGCCAGCAGCTTGAGGCAGCTGGGGAGCACAGATACGCAGTATTTT.